This T cell receptor beta chain was identified during a study of CD8 T cells in ankylosing spondylitis. TCRdb re-called the 5' RACE reads with MiXCR, one entry per CDR3 protein. The sample has about 360,000 distinct CDR3 sequences, 20% to 25% seen once. Between the trimmed V and J ends, which lost 0 bases and 0 bases, there was a span of 8 bases. The CDR3 extends over 14 amino acids. Germline loops: CDR1 DFQATT, CDR2 SNEGSKA (reference sequence). With respect to this clonotype: What it recognizes is unknown.

The study's findings and limits: Typical of ankylosing spondylitis blood, it appeared, was a TCR beta motif of eight highly homologous variants.

The receptor was derived from a male donor with ankylosing spondylitis or in good health (not recorded which). Sequencing used blood, either unsorted or a sorted T cell fraction (not recorded which). V usage is TRBV20-1 and J usage is TRBJ2-5; TRBD1 is a possible D gene (5 bases). CDR3 in DNA: TGCAGTGCTAGAGACCCAGGGAACCAAGAGACCCAGTACTTC. It codes for CSARDPGNQETQYF.